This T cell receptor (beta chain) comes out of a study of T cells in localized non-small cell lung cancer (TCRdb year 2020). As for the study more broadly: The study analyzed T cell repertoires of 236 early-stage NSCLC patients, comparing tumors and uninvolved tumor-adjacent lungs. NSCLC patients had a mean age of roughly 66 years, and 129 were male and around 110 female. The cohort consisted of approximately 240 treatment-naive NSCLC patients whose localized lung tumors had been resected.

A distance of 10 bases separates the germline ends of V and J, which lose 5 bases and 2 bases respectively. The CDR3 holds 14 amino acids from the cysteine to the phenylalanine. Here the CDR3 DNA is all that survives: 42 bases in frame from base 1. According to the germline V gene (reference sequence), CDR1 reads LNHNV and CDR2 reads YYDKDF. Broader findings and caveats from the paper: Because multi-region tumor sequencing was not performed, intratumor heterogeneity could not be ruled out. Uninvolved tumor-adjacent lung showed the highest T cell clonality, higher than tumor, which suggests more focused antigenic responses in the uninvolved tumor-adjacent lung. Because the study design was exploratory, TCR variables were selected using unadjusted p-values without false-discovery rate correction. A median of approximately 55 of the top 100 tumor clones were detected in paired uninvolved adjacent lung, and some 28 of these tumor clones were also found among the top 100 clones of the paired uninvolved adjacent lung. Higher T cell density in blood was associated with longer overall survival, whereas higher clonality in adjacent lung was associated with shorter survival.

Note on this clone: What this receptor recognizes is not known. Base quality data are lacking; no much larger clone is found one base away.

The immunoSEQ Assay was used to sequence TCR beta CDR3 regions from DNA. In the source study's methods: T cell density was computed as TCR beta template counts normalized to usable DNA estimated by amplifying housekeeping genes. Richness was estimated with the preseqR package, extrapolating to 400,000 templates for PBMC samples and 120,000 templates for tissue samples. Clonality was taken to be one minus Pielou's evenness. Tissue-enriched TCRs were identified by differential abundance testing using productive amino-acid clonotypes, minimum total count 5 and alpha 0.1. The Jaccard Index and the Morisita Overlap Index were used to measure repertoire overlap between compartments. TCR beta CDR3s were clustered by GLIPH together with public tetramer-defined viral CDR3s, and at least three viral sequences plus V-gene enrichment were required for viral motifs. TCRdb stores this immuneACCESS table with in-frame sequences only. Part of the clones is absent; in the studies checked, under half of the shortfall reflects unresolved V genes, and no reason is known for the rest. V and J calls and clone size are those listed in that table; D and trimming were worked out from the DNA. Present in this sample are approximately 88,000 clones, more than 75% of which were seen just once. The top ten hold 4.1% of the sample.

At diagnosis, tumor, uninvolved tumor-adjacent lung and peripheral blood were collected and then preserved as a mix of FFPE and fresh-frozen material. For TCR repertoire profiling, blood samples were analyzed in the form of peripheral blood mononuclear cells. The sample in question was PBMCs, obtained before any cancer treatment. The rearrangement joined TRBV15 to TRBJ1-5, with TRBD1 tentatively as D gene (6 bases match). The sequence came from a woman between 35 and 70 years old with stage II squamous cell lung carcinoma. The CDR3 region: CATSAPGGNQPQHF. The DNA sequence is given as TGTGCCACCAGCGCCCCAGGGGGCAATCAGCCCCAGCATTTT.